This T cell receptor (beta chain) originates from a study of cytomegalovirus exposure and HLA in healthy donors. Study-wide results and limits: Clonal expansion was found to be greater in HLA-associated TCR beta chains than in equally common others in a later analysis.

About this clone itself: Its antigen is not identified.

CDR1 is SGHRS, CDR2 YFSETQ, per germline. CDR3 length: 16 amino acids. The V segment lost 4 bases and the J segment 7 bases; nucleotides outside the gene matches: 12. PCR employed 60 Vbeta and 13 Jbeta primers. TCRdb's table, derived via immunoSEQ multiplex PCR, lists solely in-frame clones and lacks some. The sample contains roughly 130,000 clones, about 74% of which appear only once. Sequencing was done on a sample of PBMCs. This chain links TRBV5-1 with TRBJ2-4; 9 positions agree with TRBD1. This receptor was taken from a woman aged 45-59 years in good health and CMV-seropositive. The CDR3 DNA follows: TGCGCCAGCAGCCCCGCCCCGGGACAGGGATCGAACATTCAGTACTTC. Protein sequence: CASSPAPGQGSNIQYF.